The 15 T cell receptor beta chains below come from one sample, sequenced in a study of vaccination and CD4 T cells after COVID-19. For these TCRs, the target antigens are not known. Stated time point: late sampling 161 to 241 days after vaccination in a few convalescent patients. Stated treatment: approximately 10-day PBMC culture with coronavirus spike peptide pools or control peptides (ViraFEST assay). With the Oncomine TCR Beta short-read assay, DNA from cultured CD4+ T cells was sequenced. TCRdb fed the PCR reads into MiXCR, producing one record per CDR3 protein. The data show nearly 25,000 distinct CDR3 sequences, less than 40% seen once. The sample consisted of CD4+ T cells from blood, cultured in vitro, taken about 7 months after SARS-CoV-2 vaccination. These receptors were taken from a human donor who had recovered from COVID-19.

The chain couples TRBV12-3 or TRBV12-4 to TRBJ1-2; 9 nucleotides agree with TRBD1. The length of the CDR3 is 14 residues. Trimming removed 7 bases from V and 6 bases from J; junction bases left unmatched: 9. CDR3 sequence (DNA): TGTGCCAGCACCTTGGACAGGGGATGGAATGGCTACACCTTC. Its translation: CASTLDRGWNGYTF.

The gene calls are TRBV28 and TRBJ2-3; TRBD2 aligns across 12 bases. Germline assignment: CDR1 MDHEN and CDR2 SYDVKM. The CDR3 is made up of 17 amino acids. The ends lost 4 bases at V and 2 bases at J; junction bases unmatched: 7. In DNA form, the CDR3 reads TGTGCCAGCAGTTCGATGTGGACTAGCGGGACCACAGATACGCAGTATTTT. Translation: CASSSMWTSGTTDTQYF.

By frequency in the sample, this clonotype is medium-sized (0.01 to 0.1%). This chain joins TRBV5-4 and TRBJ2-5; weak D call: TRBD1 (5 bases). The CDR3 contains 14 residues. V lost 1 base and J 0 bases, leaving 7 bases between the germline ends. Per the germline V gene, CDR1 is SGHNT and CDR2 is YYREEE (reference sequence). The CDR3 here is CASSLSGYQETQYF. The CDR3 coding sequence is TGTGCCAGCAGCTTGTCAGGGTACCAAGAGACCCAGTACTTC.

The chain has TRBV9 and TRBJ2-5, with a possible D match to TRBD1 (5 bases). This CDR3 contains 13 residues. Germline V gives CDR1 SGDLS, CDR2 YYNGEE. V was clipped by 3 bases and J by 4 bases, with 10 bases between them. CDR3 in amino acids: CASSAGSGETQYF. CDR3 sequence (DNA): TGTGCCAGCAGCGCAGGGTCGGGAGAGACCCAGTACTTC.

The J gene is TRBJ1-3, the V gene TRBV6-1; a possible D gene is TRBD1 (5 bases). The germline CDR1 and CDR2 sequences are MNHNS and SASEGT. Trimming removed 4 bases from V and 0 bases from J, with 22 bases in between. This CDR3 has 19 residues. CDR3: CASSGDTPGLLSSGNTIYF. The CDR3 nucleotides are TGTGCCAGCAGTGGCGACACTCCGGGACTGCTGAGCTCTGGAAACACCATATATTTT.

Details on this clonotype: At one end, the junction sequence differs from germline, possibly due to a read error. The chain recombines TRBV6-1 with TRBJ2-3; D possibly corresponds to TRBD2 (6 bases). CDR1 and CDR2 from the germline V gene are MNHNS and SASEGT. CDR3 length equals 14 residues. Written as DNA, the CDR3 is TGTGCCAGCAGTAAAGCGGGCCGCACAGATACGCAGTATTTT. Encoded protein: CASSKAGRTDTQYF.

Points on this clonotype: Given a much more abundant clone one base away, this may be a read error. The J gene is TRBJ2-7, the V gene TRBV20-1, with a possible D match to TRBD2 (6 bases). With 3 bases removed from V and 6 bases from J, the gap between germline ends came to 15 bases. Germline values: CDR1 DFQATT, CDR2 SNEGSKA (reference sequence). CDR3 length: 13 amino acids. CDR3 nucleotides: TGCAGTGCTAGCGGGAGTAGGTATGCCGAGCAGTACTTC. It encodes CSASGSRYAEQYF.

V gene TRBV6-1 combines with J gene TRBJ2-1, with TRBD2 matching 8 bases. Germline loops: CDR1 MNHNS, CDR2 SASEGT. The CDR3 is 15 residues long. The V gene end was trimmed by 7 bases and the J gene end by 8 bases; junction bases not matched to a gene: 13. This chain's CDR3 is CASTRGGGVSDEQFF. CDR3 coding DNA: TGTGCCAGCACCCGGGGGGGAGGGGTTAGCGATGAGCAGTTCTTC.

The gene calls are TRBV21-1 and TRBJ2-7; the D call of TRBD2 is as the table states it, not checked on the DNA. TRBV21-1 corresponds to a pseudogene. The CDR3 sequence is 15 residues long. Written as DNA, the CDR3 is TGTGCCAGCAGCGATCGTAATAGCGGGAAGGACGAGCAGTACTTC. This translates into CASSDRNSGKDEQYF.

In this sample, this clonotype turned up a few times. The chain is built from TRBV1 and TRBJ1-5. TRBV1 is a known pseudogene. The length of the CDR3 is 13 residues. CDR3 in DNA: TGCACCAGCAGCCAAGACTGCAATCAGCCCCAGCATTTT. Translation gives CTSSQDCNQPQHF.

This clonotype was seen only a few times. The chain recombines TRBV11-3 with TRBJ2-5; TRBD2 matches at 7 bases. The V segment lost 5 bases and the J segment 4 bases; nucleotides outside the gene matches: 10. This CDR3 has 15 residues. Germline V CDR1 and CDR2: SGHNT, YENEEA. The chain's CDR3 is CASSPRSGITETQYF. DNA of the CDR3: TGTGCCAGCAGCCCCCGGAGCGGGATTACAGAGACCCAGTACTTC.

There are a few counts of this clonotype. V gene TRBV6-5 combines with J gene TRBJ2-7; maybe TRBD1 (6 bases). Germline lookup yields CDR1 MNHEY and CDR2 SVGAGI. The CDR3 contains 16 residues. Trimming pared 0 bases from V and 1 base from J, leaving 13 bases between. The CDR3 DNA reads TGTGCCAGCAGTTACTCCAGGACAGCCTCTTCCTACGAGCAGTACTTC. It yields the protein CASSYSRTASSYEQYF.

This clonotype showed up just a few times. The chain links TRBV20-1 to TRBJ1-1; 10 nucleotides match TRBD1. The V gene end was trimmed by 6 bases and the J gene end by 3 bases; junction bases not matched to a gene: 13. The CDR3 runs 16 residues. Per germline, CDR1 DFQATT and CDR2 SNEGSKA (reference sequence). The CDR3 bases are TGCAGTGCCCTAAACCGGGACAGGGGTTTCGACACTGAAGCTTTCTTT. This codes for CSALNRDRGFDTEAFF.

DNA of the CDR3: TGTGCCAGCAGCCGACGAAACAATGAGCAGTTCTTC. Amino acids: CASSRRNNEQFF. The genes are TRBV11-1 and TRBJ2-1; no firm D call. This CDR3 contains 12 residues. V gave up 5 bases and J gave up 5 bases, with 7 bases separating them. Germline V gives CDR1 SGHAT, CDR2 FQDESV (reference sequence).

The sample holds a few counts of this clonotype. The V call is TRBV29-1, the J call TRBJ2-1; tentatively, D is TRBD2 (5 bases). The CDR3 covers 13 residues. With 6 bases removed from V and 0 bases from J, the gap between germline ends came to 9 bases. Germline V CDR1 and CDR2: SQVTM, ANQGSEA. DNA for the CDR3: TGCAGCGTGGGGAGTAGCTCCTACAATGAGCAGTTCTTC. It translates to CSVGSSSYNEQFF.